These 4 T cell receptor beta chains came from one sample sequenced in a study of T cells after yellow fever vaccination. MiXCR, run by TCRdb on the 5' RACE reads, gives a single entry per CDR3 protein. Among around 530,000 distinct CDR3 sequences, roughly 17% were seen once, and the ten largest hold 15% to 20%. The sample consisted of PBMCs, taken less than 6 days after the first yellow fever vaccination. Source of these receptors: a man aged 18 to 29 who received the YFV17D yellow fever vaccine.

The V gene is TRBV6-5, the J gene TRBJ1-2; D perhaps matches TRBD1 (6 bases). V was cut by 2 bases and J by 3 bases, with 10 bases left in between. CDR1 and CDR2 (germline): MNHEY, SVGAGI. This CDR3 spans 14 amino acids. Here the CDR3 reads CASSYRGHDYGYTF. The CDR3 DNA reads TGTGCCAGCAGTTACCGGGGGCATGACTATGGCTACACCTTC.

This clonotype was found many times. The chain employs TRBV7-9 and TRBJ1-1; D is unresolved. V lost 5 bases and J 5 bases, leaving 12 bases between the germline ends. Germline lookup yields CDR1 SEHNR and CDR2 FQNEAQ (reference sequence). The CDR3 sequence is 13 residues long. CDR3 sequence (DNA): TGTGCCAGCAGCCGCAGATTGGATACTGAAGCTTTCTTT. As protein: CASSRRLDTEAFF.

V gene TRBV27 combines with J gene TRBJ1-5; D unclear. From germline, CDR1 is MNHEY and CDR2 SMNVEV (reference sequence). The CDR3 runs 13 residues. Trimming took off 4 bases at V and 6 bases at J, with 10 bases between the two ends. CDR3: CASSSLGGQPQHF. As DNA, the CDR3 is TGTGCCAGCAGTTCCTTGGGCGGTCAGCCCCAGCATTTT.

The chain combines TRBV4-1 with TRBJ2-1; 9 bases map to TRBD1. J gave up 3 bases and V 6 bases, and 6 bases lay outside the gene matches. The CDR3 consists of 15 residues. The germline V gene encodes CDR1 MGHRA and CDR2 YSYEKL. CDR3 in DNA: TGCGCCAGCAGGGCAACAGGGGGCGTCTACAATGAGCAGTTCTTC. It codes for CASRATGGVYNEQFF.